The 12 T cell receptor beta chains reported below all come from one sample, sequenced in a study of Graves' ophthalmopathy and Graves' hyperthyroidism. Scientists amplified the TCR beta CDR3 regions from RNA transcripts. First-round RT-PCR employed HTBI primers, with a second-round multiplex PCR after it. MiXCR, applied by TCRdb to the multiplex PCR reads, yields one record per CDR3 protein. The sample has 400,000 or so distinct CDR3 sequences; 15% are singletons. Source material: peripheral blood. Receptors originate from a young woman with stable Graves' hyperthyroidism.

This clonotype was detected many times. This may be a read error, as it is one base from a much larger clone. This likely comes from a read error, as the CDR3 has no conserved phenylalanine or tryptophan at its end. V is TRBV6-2 or TRBV6-3 and J is TRBJ1-1; TRBD1 might be the D (6 bases). V shed 5 bases and J shed 5 bases, with 9 bases lying between them. The CDR3 runs to 12 residues. Germline V gives CDR1 MNHEY, CDR2 SVGEGT. The CDR3 loop is CASSDRGTEAFS. The CDR3 DNA reads TGTGCCAGCAGTGATAGGGGGACTGAAGCTTTCTCT.

This clonotype was counted ten times or more. The chain is built from TRBV11-3 and TRBJ1-1; D is unresolved. CDR1 is SGHNT and CDR2 is YENEEA in the germline V gene. V lost 0 bases to trimming and J lost 4 bases, with 9 bases between them. The CDR3 spans 14 residues. CDR3 sequence reads: CASSLEGASTEAFF. The CDR3 nucleotides read TGTGCCAGCAGCTTAGAGGGTGCTTCCACTGAAGCTTTCTTT.

The V and J genes are TRBV15 and TRBJ1-2; D gene ambiguous. Germline V lookup: CDR1 LNHNV, CDR2 YYDKDF (reference sequence). CDR3 size: 17 residues. Trimming pared 3 bases from V and 0 bases from J, leaving 17 bases between. CDR3 coding DNA: TGTGCCACCAGCAGGGGTAGGACCTACCCCGCTAACTATGGCTACACCTTC. It encodes CATSRGRTYPANYGYTF.

The table lists this clonotype with a few counts. The chain couples TRBV11-2 to TRBJ2-3; 12 bases line up with TRBD2. The CDR3 extends over 17 amino acids. With 5 bases clipped from V and 0 bases from J, the junction kept 6 bases outside the gene matches. Per the germline V gene, CDR1 is SGHAT and CDR2 is FQNNGV. CDR3 loop: CASSPTSGGPSTDTQYF. As DNA, the CDR3 is TGTGCCAGCAGCCCGACTAGCGGGGGTCCTAGCACAGATACGCAGTATTTT.

This clonotype occurred many times. The rearrangement joins TRBV5-5 to TRBJ1-1, with 8 bases lining up with TRBD1. With V trimmed by 5 bases and J by 4 bases, 13 bases remained unmatched. The CDR3 loop spans 16 amino acids. The V gene's germline CDR1 is SGHKS and CDR2 YYEKEE (reference sequence). The DNA for the CDR3 is TGTGCCAGCAGTTTAGCCCGGAGGACAGGGTCCACTGAAGCTTTCTTT. Translation: CASSLARRTGSTEAFF.

Ten or more counts support this clonotype. A much larger clonotype is one base distant, so this may be a read error. J is TRBJ2-5 and V is TRBV12-3 or TRBV12-4; 8 nucleotides line up with TRBD1. The CDR3 has 14 residues. V trimming: 8 bases; J trimming: 2 bases; junction bases outside the gene matches: 7. The CDR3 spells CASGPRDRQETQYF. The CDR3 nucleotides are TGTGCCAGCGGTCCCCGGGACAGGCAAGAGACCCAGTACTTC.

In its sample, this clonotype was seen many times. V gene TRBV6-1 combines with J gene TRBJ1-2; tentatively, D is TRBD1 (6 bases). Trimming shortened V by 5 bases and J by 8 bases, and 15 bases separated the two germline ends. The germline V gene encodes CDR1 MNHNS and CDR2 SASEGT. This CDR3 comprises 13 residues. CDR3 DNA: TGTGCCAGCAGTAGAGCGGGGGCTATCGGCTACACCTTC. This sequence encodes CASSRAGAIGYTF.

As concerns this clonotype: This may be a read error, as it is one base from a much larger clone. The CDR3 loop reads CAGSGAGESSPLHF. The CDR3 region has the DNA TGTGCCGGCAGTGGGGCGGGGGAGAGTTCACCCCTCCACTTT. The chain combines TRBV27 with TRBJ1-6; D is perhaps TRBD1 (5 bases). Germline-derived CDR1 and CDR2 are MNHEY and SMNVEV (reference sequence). This CDR3 contains 14 residues.

The chain employs TRBV12-3 or TRBV12-4 and TRBJ1-1, with D uncertain. The CDR3 totals 16 residues. V dropped 0 bases and J dropped 1 base, with 12 bases sitting between them. CDR3 sequence reads: CASSLAPQVSNTEAFF. Here the CDR3 DNA reads TGTGCCAGCAGTTTAGCCCCCCAGGTCTCGAACACTGAAGCTTTCTTT.

At least ten counts were recorded for this clonotype. This chain joins TRBV5-1 and TRBJ2-5; 8 bases are shared with TRBD1. The V gene end was trimmed by 0 bases and the J gene end by 6 bases; junction bases not matched to a gene: 7. The CDR3 is 15 amino acids. The germline CDR1 and CDR2 sequences are SGHRS and YFSETQ. In nucleotides, the CDR3 is TGCGCCAGCAGCTTGGAGGGTCAGGGGGCCAAGACCCAGTACTTC. It translates to CASSLEGQGAKTQYF.

This clonotype was detected a few times. The chain carries TRBV12-3 or TRBV12-4 and TRBJ2-2; TRBD1 aligns across 7 bases. V was pared by 5 bases and J by 0 bases, with 6 bases of the junction left unmatched. The CDR3 is 16 residues long. CDR3 nucleotides: TGTGCCAGCAGTCCTCTGACAGGGACGAACACCGGGGAGCTGTTTTTT. This encodes CASSPLTGTNTGELFF.

This clonotype was observed at least ten times. J is TRBJ1-1 and V is TRBV6-5; 7 nucleotides line up with TRBD1. V shed 3 bases and J 11 bases; nucleotides not matched to a gene: 9. The CDR3 has 13 residues. Looked up from germline, CDR1 is MNHEY and CDR2 is SVGAGI. CDR3 loop: CASSYFRGWSAFF. The CDR3 region has the DNA TGTGCCAGCAGTTATTTCAGGGGGTGGTCCGCTTTCTTT.